This TCR beta chain was identified during a study of regulatory T cells in long-lasting Graves disease. Study observations and caveats: TRBV28 was favored in persistent disease, as were TRBJ1-2 and TRBJ2-5.

Germline CDR1 is MGHRA and CDR2 is YSYEKL. This CDR3 comprises 12 residues. V was clipped by 3 bases and J by 5 bases, with 4 bases between them. Time point meaning: newly diagnosed GD, antithyroid drugs for less than 3 months. The TCR library used RNA extracted from PBMCs. EDTA tubes were used for drawing around 8.2 milliliters of peripheral blood. The authors built TCR beta libraries using iRepertoire HTBI primers and Arm-PCR of CDR3 regions. From the multiplex PCR reads, TCRdb called clonotypes with MiXCR, one entry per CDR3 protein. The sample has around 400,000 distinct CDR3 sequences, 10% to 15% seen once. This clonotype occurred many times. Its matching antigen is unknown. This sample was also put to use in a study of T cells in Graves' hyperthyroidism and ophthalmopathy.

The material was peripheral blood mononuclear cells (PBMCs), obtained at new diagnosis, from a patient treated with antithyroid drugs. The sequence derives from a young woman with Graves disease. This chain uses TRBV4-1 with TRBJ1-4; no firm D call. For the CDR3, the DNA is TGCGCCAGCAGCCAGGGGAATGAAAAACTGTTTTTT. Protein sequence: CASSQGNEKLFF.